These 11 T cell receptor beta chains were all obtained from the same sample, sequenced in a study of T cell responses to AZD1222 COVID-19 vaccine. Produced via immunoSEQ multiplex PCR; TCRdb's table is partial and in-frame only. This sample has around 140,000 clones, with about 91% found just once. Source: peripheral blood, taken 28 days after the second AZD1222 dose. Receptors originate from an adult who received the AZD1222 COVID-19 vaccine.

The chain couples TRBV5-4 to TRBJ1-1; D call uncertain. This CDR3 contains 14 residues. The ends were cut back, 0 bases at V and 7 bases at J, with 13 bases in the middle. Germline V gene sequence: CDR1 SGHNT, CDR2 YYREEE (reference sequence). The CDR3 bases are TGTGCCAGCAGCTTGGATCTGGGAGGTAATGAAGCTTTCTTT. Translated: CASSLDLGGNEAFF.

This clone showed up just once. The chain combines TRBV6-5 with TRBJ2-7; D unresolved. Per germline, CDR1 MNHEY and CDR2 SVGAGI. The ends were cut back, 6 bases at V and 0 bases at J, with 12 bases in the middle. CDR3 length: 14 amino acids. CDR3 sequence: CASRVDGNSYEQYV. The CDR3 region has the DNA TGTGCCAGCAGGGTAGACGGAAACTCCTACGAGCAGTACGTC.

A word on this clone: Additional DNA sequences in this sample encode the identical CDR3. The chain couples TRBV2 to TRBJ1-5; no clear D. The CDR3 consists of 14 residues. Deletions cut 3 bases from V and 1 base from J, with 7 bases between. Germline CDR1 reads SNHLY; CDR2 reads FYNNEI. In nucleotides, the CDR3 is TGTGCCAGCAGTGAGTTACAGAGCAATCAGCCCCAGCATTTT. It yields the protein CASSELQSNQPQHF.

The rearrangement links TRBV7-9 to TRBJ1-1, with 10 bases lining up with TRBD1. Germline V gene lookup returns CDR1 SEHNR and CDR2 FQNEAQ (reference sequence). The CDR3 spans 15 residues. V gave up 5 bases and J gave up 4 bases; unmatched junction bases: 7. The CDR3 coding sequence is TGTGCCAGCAGCCCATGGGACAGGGGTGTCACTGAAGCTTTCTTT. It codes for CASSPWDRGVTEAFF.

In this sample, this clone turned up once. This sequence joins TRBV3-1 (or the pseudogene TRBV3-2) and TRBJ1-4, with TRBD1 matching over 7 bases. The CDR3 spans 15 residues. Trimming took 4 bases from V and 4 from J; bases not matched to a gene: 6. Looked up from germline, CDR1 is LGHDT and CDR2 is YNNKEL (reference sequence). In DNA, the CDR3 is TGTGCCAGCAGCCCCTGGGACAGATTTAATGAAAAACTGTTTTTT. Protein product: CASSPWDRFNEKLFF.

This chain links TRBV18 with TRBJ2-1; 14 bases align to TRBD2. Trimming removed 3 bases from V and 8 bases from J; junction bases left unmatched: 6. Germline-derived CDR1 and CDR2 are KGHSH and LQKENI. The CDR3 runs to 16 residues. The DNA for the CDR3 is TGTGCCAGCTCACCTCGCCCGGGACTAGCGGGGGATGAGCAGTTCTTC. Translated, it gives CASSPRPGLAGDEQFF.

This clone was observed a single time. V is TRBV9 and J is TRBJ1-2, with D unclear. The CDR3 extends over 12 amino acids. Germline assignment: CDR1 SGDLS and CDR2 YYNGEE. V dropped 0 bases and J dropped 7 bases, with 7 bases sitting between them. This chain's CDR3 is CASSVGISGYTF. The CDR3 DNA reads as TGTGCCAGCAGCGTAGGGATCTCTGGCTACACCTTC.

The chain employs TRBV7-2 and TRBJ1-1, with D possibly matching TRBD1 (6 bases). This CDR3 comprises 14 residues. V was clipped by 5 bases and J by 1 base, with 11 bases between them. CDR1 and CDR2 (germline): SGHTA, FQGNSA. The CDR3 DNA reads as TGTGCCAGCAGCCTTGGACAGAGGAACACTGAAGCTTTCTTT. Translated, it gives CASSLGQRNTEAFF.

The chain carries TRBV19 and TRBJ2-6; no clear D. Trimming shortened V by 8 bases and J by 0 bases, and 2 bases separated the two germline ends. The CDR3 loop spans 12 amino acids. Germline-derived CDR1 and CDR2 are LNHDA and SQIVND (reference sequence). Here the CDR3 DNA reads TGTGCCAGTGTCTCTGGGGCCAACGTCCTGACTTTC. It translates to CASVSGANVLTF.

This CDR3 is CASSAWDRAGETQYF. CDR3 in DNA: TGCGCCAGCAGCGCCTGGGACAGGGCGGGGGAGACCCAGTACTTC. The chain has TRBV5-1 and TRBJ2-5, with 9 positions matching TRBD1. Germline CDR1 reads SGHRS; CDR2 reads YFSETQ. The CDR3 loop spans 15 amino acids. V dropped 4 bases and J dropped 5; count of bases not matched to a gene: 9.

The V and J genes are TRBV7-9 and TRBJ2-5; D remains ambiguous. V lost 0 bases to trimming and J lost 2 bases, with 7 bases between them. CDR1 SEHNR and CDR2 FQNEAQ come from the germline V gene (reference sequence). The CDR3 contains 14 residues. CDR3 loop: CASSLAPDQETQYF. Here the CDR3 DNA reads TGTGCCAGCAGCTTAGCCCCGGATCAAGAGACCCAGTACTTC.